Described below is a single T cell receptor beta chain sequence and its context. Its target is not known. The source of the sample is a study of T cell repertoires in cytomegalovirus infection. Study summary: Use of recently identified HLA-C-restricted and well-studied HLA-B-restricted CMV epitopes was part of the study. Shared public TCR beta signatures pointed to both CMV infection and a matching HLA type. Whole-study results and caveats: CMV carriers having the relevant HLA were flagged by cumulative public TCR beta family frequency. The ex vivo response showed dominance by HLA-C-restricted CMV-specific TCR beta clonotypes.

Each CDR3 protein is one row after TCRdb ran MiXCR on the reads. The data contain some 940,000 distinct CDR3 sequences, less than 40% of them singletons. CDR1 and CDR2 (germline): LNHDA, SQIVND (reference sequence). There are 18 residues in the CDR3. V dropped 5 bases and J dropped 3 bases, with 23 bases sitting between them. The sample here was cultured CD8+ T cells from PBMCs, taken from culture after CMV antigen stimulation. The rearrangement joins TRBV19 to TRBJ2-1, with D perhaps TRBD1 or TRBD2 (5 bases each). This TCR derives from a human donor in good health (CMV status not recorded). Some clones in this sample may be carry-over from other donors' samples. The CDR3 sequence: CASSWGSYMKRVYNEQFF. CDR3 in DNA: TGTGCCAGTAGTTGGGGGAGCTATATGAAGAGGGTCTACAATGAGCAGTTCTTC.